This TCR beta chain is from a study of metastatic and nonmetastatic thyroid tumors. None of the patients had undergone any treatment ahead of thyroid surgery. MiXCR was used by TCRdb to re-call the PCR reads. Seen here are about 93,000 clones, around 7.8% observed once, and the top ten hold 8.8%. The V end lost 6 bases, the J end lost 5 bases, and 21 bases lay between the germline ends. Looked up from germline, CDR1 is DFQATT and CDR2 is SNEGSKA (reference sequence). The CDR3 loop spans 15 amino acids. The specimen sequenced was blood. The TCR comes from a female donor with papillary thyroid cancer or a benign thyroid nodule (not recorded which). Some clones in this sample may be carry-over from other donors' samples. The chain employs TRBV20-1 and TRBJ2-3; D gene unclear. CDR3 sequence (DNA): TGCAGTGCCGAACACGGGTACAAACCGGGAGATACGCAGTATTTT. This encodes CSAEHGYKPGDTQYF.